The next 16 T cell receptor beta chains were all read from a single sample in a study of blood T cell repertoires in COVID-19. Method: immunoSEQ multiplex PCR; TCRdb's copy keeps in-frame clones and lacks some. The sample has around 250,000 clones, around 86% seen once; the top ten hold more than 6.5%. The source material was peripheral blood. Receptors were obtained from a woman in her 70s with active or convalescent COVID-19.

This rearrangement joins TRBV19 to TRBJ2-2, with 14 bases lining up with TRBD2. V lost 5 bases and J lost 6; bases outside the gene matches: 2. Germline V gene lookup returns CDR1 LNHDA and CDR2 SQIVND (reference sequence). The CDR3 covers 15 residues. The CDR3, as DNA: TGTGCCAGTAGTTTGACTAGCGGGAGGGCCGGGGAGCTGTTTTTT. Translating gives CASSLTSGRAGELFF.

The rearrangement uses TRBV27 and TRBJ2-6; D not resolved. This CDR3 has 15 residues. Trimming took off 3 bases at V and 5 bases at J, with 11 bases between the two ends. Germline lookup yields CDR1 MNHEY and CDR2 SMNVEV (reference sequence). In DNA form, the CDR3 reads TGTGCCAGCAGTTTTGGGCCCCCTAGGGCCAACGTCCTGACTTTC. Translated: CASSFGPPRANVLTF.

This clone turned up a few times. This rearrangement joins TRBV9 to TRBJ1-1, with a tentative D call TRBD1 (5 bases). Germline V gene sequence: CDR1 SGDLS, CDR2 YYNGEE. The germline V and J ends were trimmed by 4 bases and 4 bases, with 14 bases remaining between them. The CDR3 length is 14 residues. The CDR3 coding sequence is TGTGCCAGCAGCCCACGACAGACGTCCACTGAAGCTTTCTTT. Its protein is CASSPRQTSTEAFF.

The table lists this clone with a few counts. This sequence joins TRBV29-1 and TRBJ2-1; 9 nucleotides agree with TRBD2. This CDR3 region has 14 residues. V dropped 5 bases and J dropped 10; count of bases not matched to a gene: 12. Germline-derived CDR1 and CDR2 are SQVTM and ANQGSEA. The CDR3 sequence is CSVKRGLAGLEQFF. As DNA, the CDR3 is TGCAGCGTTAAAAGGGGCCTAGCGGGGTTGGAGCAGTTCTTC.

The chain links TRBV24-1 to TRBJ2-2, with 8 bases matching TRBD2. CDR1 and CDR2 from the germline V gene are KGHDR and SFDVKD. Trimming at V came to 3 bases and at J to 4 bases, leaving 9 bases not matched to a gene. The CDR3 sequence is 17 residues long. The CDR3 is CATSDPRGGHGTGELFF. DNA of the CDR3: TGTGCCACCAGTGATCCCCGGGGGGGACACGGCACCGGGGAGCTGTTTTTT.

The chain recombines TRBV19 with TRBJ2-3; D is possibly TRBD2 (6 bases). The length of the CDR3 is 14 residues. V lost 7 bases, J lost 2 bases, and 13 bases lay in between. Germline loops: CDR1 LNHDA, CDR2 SQIVND (reference sequence). The CDR3: CASTRGTFTDTQYF. The CDR3 bases are TGTGCCAGTACCCGAGGGACTTTCACAGATACGCAGTATTTT.

This chain uses TRBV3-1 (or the pseudogene TRBV3-2) with TRBJ2-3, with 7 bases fitting TRBD2. This CDR3 has 14 residues. The germline CDR1 and CDR2 sequences are LGHDT and YNNKEL (reference sequence). V shed 1 base, J shed 7 bases, and the junction held 5 bases outside the gene matches. CDR3 region: CASSQGLAVYTQYF. Written as DNA, the CDR3 is TGTGCCAGCAGCCAAGGGCTAGCGGTCTATACGCAGTATTTT.

The chain uses TRBV2 and TRBJ2-5; 8 bases line up with TRBD1. This CDR3 spans 16 amino acids. CDR1 and CDR2 (germline): SNHLY, FYNNEI. V shed 6 bases and J 6 bases; nucleotides not matched to a gene: 15. The CDR3 is CASSRSLTGEVKTQYF. CDR3 coding DNA: TGTGCCAGCAGCCGATCCCTGACAGGGGAGGTTAAGACCCAGTACTTC.

V and J are TRBV27 and TRBJ2-3, with TRBD2 identical over 13 bases. From germline, CDR1 is MNHEY and CDR2 SMNVEV (reference sequence). The CDR3 extends over 18 amino acids. After removal of 6 bases from V and 2 bases from J, the junction contained 11 bases not matched to a gene. The CDR3 reads CASRRTSGGSLLTDTQYF. The CDR3 DNA sequence: TGTGCCAGCAGGAGGACTAGCGGGGGTTCTCTCCTCACAGATACGCAGTATTTT.

The V gene is TRBV5-1, the J gene TRBJ2-5; a weak D match, TRBD2 (6 bases). The CDR3 is 14 residues long. In germline, CDR1 is SGHRS, CDR2 YFSETQ. V was clipped by 4 bases and J by 5 bases, with 15 bases between them. In nucleotides, the CDR3 is TGCGCCAGCAGCGTTCAAGTGGCGGGGGAGACCCAGTACTTC. Translation gives CASSVQVAGETQYF.

This chain joins TRBV19 and TRBJ2-2; 7 bases map to TRBD1. Germline V lookup: CDR1 LNHDA, CDR2 SQIVND (reference sequence). CDR3 size: 14 residues. Unmatched junction bases numbered 4, after V lost 5 bases and J lost 4 bases. The CDR3 region is CASSPRGLTGELFF. The CDR3, as DNA: TGTGCCAGTAGTCCTAGGGGGCTCACCGGGGAGCTGTTTTTT.

This rearrangement joins TRBV6-2 or TRBV6-3 to TRBJ1-2, with a weak D call TRBD1 (5 bases). From germline, CDR1 is MNHEY and CDR2 SVGEGT. V was shortened by 3 bases and J by 7 bases, with 9 bases between the two germline ends. The CDR3 loop spans 12 amino acids. CDR3: CASSYIGGGYTF. The DNA of the CDR3 is TGTGCCAGCAGTTATATCGGGGGTGGCTACACCTTC.

V is TRBV7-2 and J is TRBJ1-1; D not certain. The CDR3 runs 14 residues. Germline CDR1 reads SGHTA; CDR2 reads FQGNSA. Trimming left V 2 bases short and J 3 bases short, with 10 bases between. CDR3 sequence: CASSLLTLDTEAFF. The CDR3 coding sequence is TGTGCCAGCAGCTTATTAACTTTGGACACTGAAGCTTTCTTT.

This chain uses TRBV7-9 with TRBJ2-5; TRBD1 matches 11 bases. Germline-derived CDR1 and CDR2 are SEHNR and FQNEAQ (reference sequence). This CDR3 contains 17 residues. The trim removed 2 bases at V and 4 bases at J, leaving 9 bases unmatched. In nucleotides, the CDR3 is TGTGCCAGCAGCTTAAGAAAAGGGACAGGGGGAGGAGAGACCCAGTACTTC. Protein product: CASSLRKGTGGGETQYF.

Remarks on this clone: Other DNA sequences of this sample code for an identical CDR3. This rearrangement joins TRBV5-1 to TRBJ1-4; perhaps TRBD1 as D (6 bases). Between the trimmed V and J ends, which lost 3 bases and 5 bases, there was a span of 11 bases. The CDR3 is 14 amino acids. Germline CDR1 is SGHRS and CDR2 is YFSETQ. The CDR3 bases are TGCGCCAGCAGCTCCGGACAGCTAAATGAAAAACTGTTTTTT. This sequence encodes CASSSGQLNEKLFF.

V is TRBV19 and J is TRBJ1-1, with D tentatively TRBD1 (6 bases). This CDR3 is 16 amino acids long. The V and J ends lost 11 bases and 2 bases respectively, with 24 bases between them. Germline-derived CDR1 and CDR2 are LNHDA and SQIVND (reference sequence). The CDR3 sequence: CAASLGPRGYNTEAFF. The CDR3 DNA reads TGTGCCGCGTCTTTGGGGCCGAGGGGGTATAACACTGAAGCTTTCTTT.